These T cell receptor beta chains were read from a single sample in a study of blood T cells in healthy people across ages. One entry per CDR3 protein results from TCRdb running MiXCR on the 5' RACE reads. Among roughly 1,000,000 distinct CDR3 sequences listed, under 30% were seen once. Separately, the same data were catalogued under a study of T cells of mothers and their children.

The sample comprised blood. The receptors stem from a girl aged 2-10 years in good health. The CDR3 runs from the conserved cysteine through the conserved F or W. D genes are given only for firm matches. Rows give clone size only sometimes, using once, few, many, or a class for an expanded clone.

d_call clone_size j_call v_call cdr3_nt cdr3_aa
. many TRBJ2-7 TRBV6-6 TGTGCCAGCAAAGCGAACAGGCCCCAGCAGTACTTC CASKANRPQQYF
. few TRBJ2-5 TRBV7-9 TGTGCCAGCAGCCCTAACCAACAAAACCAAGAGACCCAGTACTTC CASSPNQQNQETQYF
. . TRBJ2-7 TRBV29-1 TGCAGCGTTGAACCCCTAGCGGGACAGGGGTGGACCTACGAGCAGTACTTC CSVEPLAGQGWTYEQYF
TRBD2 few TRBJ2-5 TRBV7-9 TGTGCCAGCTTCGGGGCGGGGGGTCCCCAAGAGACCCAGTACTTC CASFGAGGPQETQYF
. . TRBJ1-4 TRBV12-3/TRBV12-4 TGTGCCAGCAGTCCCCTTCCTGGGCAGGGGCCTAATGAAAAACTGTTTTTT CASSPLPGQGPNEKLFF
TRBD1 few TRBJ2-4 TRBV5-1 TGCGCCAGCAGCCCAATTCCTACAGGGGGCGCATTAGAAAACATTCAGTACTTC CASSPIPTGGALENIQYF
. . TRBJ1-3 TRBV12-3/TRBV12-4 TGTGCCGGGCTCTCTGGAAACACCATATATTTT CAGLSGNTIYF
. . TRBJ2-6 TRBV12-3/TRBV12-4 TGTGCCAGCAGTCTAGTATCGACAGTACCCTCCAGGGTCCTGACTTTC CASSLVSTVPSRVLTF
. . TRBJ2-3 TRBV29-1 TGCCAGGGGGTCGGGGGGGCAACAGATACGCAGTATTTT CQGVGGATDTQYF
TRBD1 . TRBJ2-5 TRBV20-1 TGCAGTGCAAAAAAACCGGGACAGAATCTTCAAAGCCAAGAGACCCAGTACTTC CSAKKPGQNLQSQETQYF
. . TRBJ1-5 TRBV12-3/TRBV12-4 TGTGCCAGCAGCCTTACAGGGAATGGGGCCCAGCATTTT CASSLTGNGAQHF
TRBD2 . TRBJ2-5 TRBV4-3 TGCGCCAGCAGCCCCACTAGCGGGGGAGGAGAGACCCAGTACTTC CASSPTSGGGETQYF
. . TRBJ2-7 TRBV5-5 TGTGCCAGCAGCTTCCGGGGAAATTCCTACGAGCAGTACTTC CASSFRGNSYEQYF
TRBD1 . TRBJ1-1 TRBV20-1 TGCAGTGCCCAAGACAGGGGCACTGAAGCTTTCTTT CSAQDRGTEAFF
. . TRBJ2-4 TRBV28 TGTGCCAGCAGTCCTAAGGGAGGAAGGGGCATTCAGTACTTC CASSPKGGRGIQYF
TRBD1 few TRBJ1-2 TRBV20-1 TGCAGTGCTAGAGAGCGACAGGGGGGTGAGGGCTACACCTTC CSARERQGGEGYTF
TRBD1 . TRBJ2-3 TRBV4-1 TGCGCCAGCAGCCAAGTTATCCGACAGGGGGGAATCACAGATACGCAGTATTTT CASSQVIRQGGITDTQYF
. few TRBJ2-5 TRBV29-1 TGCAGCGTTGCAAGGGGAAGCCAAGAGACCCAGTACTTC CSVARGSQETQYF
. . TRBJ2-7 TRBV10-3 TGTGCCATCAGGGTGACAGATTTGGGCTACGAGCAGTACTTC CAIRVTDLGYEQYF
. . TRBJ2-3 TRBV7-8 TGTGCCACCAAAACAGGCCATCCTCCCACAGATACGCAGTATTTT CATKTGHPPTDTQYF
. . TRBJ2-7 TRBV6-6 TGTGCCAGCAGTCGAACCGCATATTCCGAGCAGTACTTC CASSRTAYSEQYF
TRBD2 few TRBJ2-1 TRBV4-2 TGTGCCAGCAGCCAAGGCGTTAGCGGGAGCTCCTACAATGAGCAGTTCTTC CASSQGVSGSSYNEQFF
TRBD2 few TRBJ2-7 TRBV2 TGTGCCAGCATAGGGCGGGAGGCCTACGAGCAGTACTTC CASIGREAYEQYF
TRBD2 . TRBJ2-3 TRBV5-1 TGCGCCAGCAGCTTGGCCCCGGGACTAAACGCAGATACGCAGTATTTT CASSLAPGLNADTQYF
TRBD2 few TRBJ2-3 TRBV29-1 TGCAGCGTTGACAGACTAGCGGGATATGATACGCAGTATTTT CSVDRLAGYDTQYF
. few TRBJ2-7 TRBV27 TGTGCCAGCAGTTTGGGGGGGACAAACTACGAGCAGTACTTC CASSLGGTNYEQYF
TRBD2 . TRBJ2-1 TRBV7-9 TGTGCCAGCAGCTTAACTTTGGGACTACCCTACAATGAGCAGTTCTTC CASSLTLGLPYNEQFF
. few TRBJ1-2 TRBV11-3 TGTGCCAGCAGCTCCAGGGACGGAACTACCTATGGCTACACCTTC CASSSRDGTTYGYTF
TRBD1 . TRBJ1-1 TRBV29-1 TGCAGCGTACGACAGGGCTCTGAAGCTTTCTTT CSVRQGSEAFF
. . TRBJ2-7 TRBV7-9 TGTGCCAGCAGCTTAAGAGCGGGACAGTCCTCCTACGAGCAGTACTTC CASSLRAGQSSYEQYF